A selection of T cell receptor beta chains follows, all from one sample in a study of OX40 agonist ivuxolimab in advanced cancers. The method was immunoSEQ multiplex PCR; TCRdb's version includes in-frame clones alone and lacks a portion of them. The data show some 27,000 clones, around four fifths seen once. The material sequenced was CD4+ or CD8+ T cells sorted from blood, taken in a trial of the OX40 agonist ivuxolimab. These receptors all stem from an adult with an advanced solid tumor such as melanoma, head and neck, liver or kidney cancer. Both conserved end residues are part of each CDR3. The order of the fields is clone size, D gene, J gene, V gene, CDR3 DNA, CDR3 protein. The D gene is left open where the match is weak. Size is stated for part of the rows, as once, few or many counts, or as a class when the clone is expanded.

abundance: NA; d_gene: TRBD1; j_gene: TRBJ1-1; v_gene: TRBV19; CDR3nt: TGTGCCAGTAGTATGGGAGGGACAGGGAAGGGAGGTTTGAACACTGAAGCTTTCTTT; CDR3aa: CASSMGGTGKGGLNTEAFF
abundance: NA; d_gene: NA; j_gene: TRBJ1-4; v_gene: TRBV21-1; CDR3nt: TGTGCCAGCAGCCCAATGGGTCGGGGCCAAGGGGCAACTTCAACTAATGAAAAACTGTTTTTT; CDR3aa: CASSPMGRGQGATSTNEKLFF
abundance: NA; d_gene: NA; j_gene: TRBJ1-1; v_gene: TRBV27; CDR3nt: TGTGCCAGCAGTTTCGCAGGGACTGAAGCTTTCTTT; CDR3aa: CASSFAGTEAFF
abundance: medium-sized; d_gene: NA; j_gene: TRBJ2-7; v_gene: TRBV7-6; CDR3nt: TGTGCCAGCAGCTTAGCTTCGGACAGACACTACGAGCAGTACTTC; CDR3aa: CASSLASDRHYEQYF
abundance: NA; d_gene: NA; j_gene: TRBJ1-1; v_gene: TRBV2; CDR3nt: TGTGCCAGCAGGGAAGGGAGGGGGGAGGACACTGAAGCTTTCTTT; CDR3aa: CASREGRGEDTEAFF
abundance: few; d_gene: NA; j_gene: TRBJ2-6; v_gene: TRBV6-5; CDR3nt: TGTGCCAGCAGGGAACAGGTCTCTGGGGCCAACGTCCTGACTTTC; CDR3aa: CASREQVSGANVLTF
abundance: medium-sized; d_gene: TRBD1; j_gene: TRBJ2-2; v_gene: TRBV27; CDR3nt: TGTGCCAGCAGTTTATTTCCAGGGGGCAACACCGGGGAGCTGTTTTTT; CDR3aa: CASSLFPGGNTGELFF
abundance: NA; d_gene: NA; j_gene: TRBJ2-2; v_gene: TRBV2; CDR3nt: TGTGCCGGACGAGGGGGAGGAGGCACCGGGGAGCTGTTTTTT; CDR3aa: CAGRGGGGTGELFF
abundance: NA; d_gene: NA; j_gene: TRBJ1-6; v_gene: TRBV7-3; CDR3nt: TGTGCCAGCAGCTTGACGGACGGGAATTCACCCCTCCACTTT; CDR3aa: CASSLTDGNSPLHF
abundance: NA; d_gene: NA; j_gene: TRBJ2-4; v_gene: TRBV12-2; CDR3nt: TGTGCAAGTCCCCCGTCCCGCAGGTTCCTAGCCAAAAACATTCAGTACTTC; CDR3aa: CASPPSRRFLAKNIQYF
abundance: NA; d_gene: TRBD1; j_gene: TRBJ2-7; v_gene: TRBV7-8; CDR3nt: TGTGCCAGCAGCCACATGGACAGGGCGTCTTACGAGCAGTACTTC; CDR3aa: CASSHMDRASYEQYF
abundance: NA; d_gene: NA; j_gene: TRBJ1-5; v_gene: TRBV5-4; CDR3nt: TGTGCCAGCAGCTTGGGGGGAACAGGGAAAGAGCGAGCAGCCCAGCATTTT; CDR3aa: CASSLGGTGKERAAQHF
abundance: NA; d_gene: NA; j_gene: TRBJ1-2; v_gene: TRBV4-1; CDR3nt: TGCGCCAGCAGCCAGGACACGTATGGCTACACCTTC; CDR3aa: CASSQDTYGYTF
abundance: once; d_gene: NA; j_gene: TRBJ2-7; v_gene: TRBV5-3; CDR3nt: TGTGCCAGCAGCTGGTCGGACGAGCAGTACTTC; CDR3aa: CASSWSDEQYF
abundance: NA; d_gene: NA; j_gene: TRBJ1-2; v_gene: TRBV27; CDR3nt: TGTGCCAGCAGTCCCGGGACAAGCTATGGCTACACCTTC; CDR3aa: CASSPGTSYGYTF
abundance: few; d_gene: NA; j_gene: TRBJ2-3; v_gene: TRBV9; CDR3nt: TGTGCCAGCAGCGTAGGGATTGAAGTCACAGATACGCAGTATTTT; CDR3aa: CASSVGIEVTDTQYF
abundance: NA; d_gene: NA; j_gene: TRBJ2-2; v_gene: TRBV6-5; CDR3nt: TGTGCCAGCAGTTACGGGACAACGAACACCGGGGAGCTGTTTTTT; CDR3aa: CASSYGTTNTGELFF
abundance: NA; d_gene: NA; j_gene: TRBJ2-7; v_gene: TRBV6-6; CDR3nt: TGTGCCAGCAGTTACTCCCCTAGCGTCTACTACGAGCAGTACTTC; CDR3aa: CASSYSPSVYYEQYF
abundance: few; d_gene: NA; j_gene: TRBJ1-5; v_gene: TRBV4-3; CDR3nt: TGCGCCAGCAGCCAGGTAGCATTCAATCAGCCCCAGCATTTT; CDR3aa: CASSQVAFNQPQHF
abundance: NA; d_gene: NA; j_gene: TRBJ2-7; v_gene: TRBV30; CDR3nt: TGTGCCTGGGGACAGAGCTCCTACGAGCAGTACTTC; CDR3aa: CAWGQSSYEQYF
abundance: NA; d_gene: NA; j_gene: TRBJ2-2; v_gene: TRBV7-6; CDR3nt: TGTGCCAGCAGCTGGAGGTCGCCCGGGGAGCTGTTTTTT; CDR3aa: CASSWRSPGELFF
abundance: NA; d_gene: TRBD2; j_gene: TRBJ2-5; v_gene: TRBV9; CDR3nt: TGTGCCAGCAGCGGGGGACTAGCAGACCAAGAGACCCAGTACTTC; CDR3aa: CASSGGLADQETQYF
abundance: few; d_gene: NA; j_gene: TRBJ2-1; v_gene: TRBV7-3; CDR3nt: TGTGCCAGCAGCTTAATCCCCAGCTCCTACAATGAGCAGTTCTTC; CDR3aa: CASSLIPSSYNEQFF
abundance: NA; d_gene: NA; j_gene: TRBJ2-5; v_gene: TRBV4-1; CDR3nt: TGCGCCAGCAGCCAAGATCAGGTAGAGACCCAGTACTTC; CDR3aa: CASSQDQVETQYF
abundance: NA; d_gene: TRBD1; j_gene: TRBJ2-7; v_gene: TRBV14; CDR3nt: TGTGCCAGCAGCCACCTCCGGGACAGGGGCTACGAGCAGTACTTC; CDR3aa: CASSHLRDRGYEQYF
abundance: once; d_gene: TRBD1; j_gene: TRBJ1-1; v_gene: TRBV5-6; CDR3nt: TGTGCCAGCAGGCCGGACAGGGGGAACACTGAAGCTTTCTTT; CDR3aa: CASRPDRGNTEAFF
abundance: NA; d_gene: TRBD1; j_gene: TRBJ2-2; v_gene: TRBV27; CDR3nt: TGTGCCAGCAGTCTGATAGGACAGGGATTCACCGGGGAGCTGTTTTTT; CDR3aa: CASSLIGQGFTGELFF